This T cell receptor (beta chain) is drawn from a study of cytomegalovirus exposure and HLA in healthy donors. Study findings and constraints: As was reported, the classifier diagnosed cytomegalovirus status with high specificity and sensitivity. A subsequent analysis found that TCR clusters from the first cohort also tended to co-occur in the 130 or so validation repertoires, with 90% to 95% of cluster scores above 0.

Data came from immunoSEQ multiplex PCR; TCRdb stores just in-frame clones and leaves some out. The data contain fewer than 350,000 clones, around 89% of them singletons. This clone was seen once. Antigen: not known. The CDR3 loop spans 15 amino acids. From germline, CDR1 is MGHDK and CDR2 SYGVNS. The trim removed 4 bases at V and 1 base at J, leaving 6 bases unmatched. The TCR comes from a woman younger than 35 in good health and CMV-seronegative. The sequenced material came from PBMCs. The gene calls are TRBV25-1 and TRBJ2-5, with 7 bases lining up with TRBD2. CDR3 nucleotide sequence: TGTGCCAGCAGTGCCCCAGCGGGGACCCAAGAGACCCAGTACTTC. Translation gives CASSAPAGTQETQYF.